This T cell receptor (beta chain) was identified in a study of human T cells and chemical hapten exposure. For the study at large: Weekly administration of diphenylcyclopropenone to the scalp of patients continued throughout the roughly 22-week study.

Time point here: patch test 1, 2 weeks after DPC sensitization. The treatment was: therapeutic diphenylcyclopropenone sensitization with weekly scalp DPC. Whole-study findings and limits: Expanded TCRs were compared with controls, and the expanded TCRs formed significantly more large CDR3 similarity clusters.

The CDR3 loop spans 14 amino acids. V shed 5 bases, J shed 5 bases, and the junction held 5 bases outside the gene matches. Germline CDR1 and CDR2: SGHTA and FQGNSA. TCRdb reprocessed the RACE reads with MiXCR, giving one entry per CDR3 protein. The sample yields more than 150,000 distinct CDR3 sequences, approximately 14% seen once. This clonotype turned up a few times. Its antigen remains unknown. The receptor was isolated from a woman aged 25-40 years with alopecia areata. Some clones in this sample may be carry-over from other donors' samples. The chain recombines TRBV7-2 with TRBJ1-1; 10 bases map to TRBD1. The starting material was whole blood, obtained in connection with sensitization to the hapten diphenylcyclopropenone (DPC). CDR3 coding DNA: TGTGCCAGCAGCCCCTGGGACAGGGGTACTGAAGCTTTCTTT. Translation gives CASSPWDRGTEAFF.